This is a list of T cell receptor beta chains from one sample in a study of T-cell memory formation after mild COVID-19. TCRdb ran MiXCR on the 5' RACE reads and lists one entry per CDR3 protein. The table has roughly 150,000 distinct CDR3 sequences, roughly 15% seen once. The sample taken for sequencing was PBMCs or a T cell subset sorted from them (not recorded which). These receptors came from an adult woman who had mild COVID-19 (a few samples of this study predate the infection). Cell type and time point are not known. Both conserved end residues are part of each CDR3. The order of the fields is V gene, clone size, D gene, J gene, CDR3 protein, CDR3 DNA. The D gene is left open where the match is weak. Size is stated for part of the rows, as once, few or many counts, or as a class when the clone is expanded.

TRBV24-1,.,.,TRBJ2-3,CATSDRGTTDTQYF,TGTGCCACCAGTGATCGGGGGACCACAGATACGCAGTATTTT
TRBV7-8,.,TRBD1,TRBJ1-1,CASSSTGGRTEAFF,TGTGCCAGCAGCTCCACAGGGGGCAGGACTGAAGCTTTCTTT
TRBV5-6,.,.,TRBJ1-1,CASSCKGGNTEAFF,TGTGCCAGCAGCTGCAAGGGAGGGAACACTGAAGCTTTCTTT
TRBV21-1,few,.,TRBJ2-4,CASSQHAQAKNIQYF,TGTGCCAGCAGCCAACACGCACAGGCCAAAAACATTCAGTACTTC
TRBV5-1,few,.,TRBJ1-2,CASSLDTKGYTF,TGCGCCAGCAGCTTGGACACGAAGGGCTACACCTTC
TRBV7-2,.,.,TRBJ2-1,CASSTRLYNEQFF,TGTGCCAGCAGCACCAGACTGTACAATGAGCAGTTCTTC
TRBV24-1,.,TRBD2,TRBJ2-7,CATSDPGTSLNF,TGTGCCACCAGTGATCCCGGGACTAGCCTTAACTTC
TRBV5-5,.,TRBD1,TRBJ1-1,CASSLGRGRILAFF,TGTGCCAGCAGCTTGGGAAGGGGGCGGATACTAGCTTTCTTT
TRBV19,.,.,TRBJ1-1,CASRLWDTGGRGTEAFF,TGTGCCAGTCGGCTTTGGGACACGGGAGGAAGGGGCACTGAAGCTTTCTTT
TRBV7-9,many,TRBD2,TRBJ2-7,CASSPRLAGISYEQYF,TGTGCCAGCAGCCCGAGACTAGCGGGGATTTCCTACGAGCAGTACTTC
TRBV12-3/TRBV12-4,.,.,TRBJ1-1,CASSSAVLGGNTEAFF,TGTGCCAGCAGTTCAGCCGTCCTTGGGGGGAACACTGAAGCTTTCTTT
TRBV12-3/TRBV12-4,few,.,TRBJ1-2,CASSPLGGGDPRYGYTF,TGTGCCAGCAGTCCCCTGGGGGGCGGAGATCCCCGATATGGCTACACCTTC
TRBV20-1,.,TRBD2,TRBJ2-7,CSARGGLAGVYEQYF,TGCAGTGCTAGAGGTGGTCTAGCGGGAGTCTACGAGCAGTACTTC
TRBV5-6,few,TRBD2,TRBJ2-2,CASSSSLSGGTGELFF,TGTGCCAGCAGCTCGTCCCTTAGCGGGGGCACCGGGGAGCTGTTTTTT
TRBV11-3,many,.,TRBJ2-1,CASSLGLASSYNEQFF,TGTGCCAGCAGCTTAGGTCTAGCAAGCTCCTACAATGAGCAGTTCTTC
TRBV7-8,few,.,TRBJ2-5,CASSLSDGRTYQETQYF,TGTGCCAGCAGCTTATCCGACGGAAGGACGTACCAAGAGACCCAGTACTTC
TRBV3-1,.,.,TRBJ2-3,CASSQDRLHTDTQYF,TGTGCCAGCAGCCAAGATAGACTACACACAGATACGCAGTATTTT
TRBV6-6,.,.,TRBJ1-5,CASSYLGVGQPQHF,TGTGCCAGCAGTTACCTGGGGGTTGGGCAGCCCCAGCATTTT
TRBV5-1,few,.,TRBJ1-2,CASRRAGEDMVGYTF,TGCGCCAGCAGGCGAGCCGGGGAAGATATGGTCGGCTACACCTTC
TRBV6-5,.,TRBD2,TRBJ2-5,CASSPREVSKTQYF,TGTGCCAGCAGTCCGCGGGAGGTCTCGAAGACCCAGTACTTC
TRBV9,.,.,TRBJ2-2,CASSGESFSLRRPTGELFF,TGTGCCAGCAGCGGCGAGTCCTTCTCCCTCCGAAGACCCACCGGGGAGCTGTTTTTT
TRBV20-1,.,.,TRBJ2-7,CSARDPLVGEQYF,TGCAGTGCTAGAGATCCCCTAGTGGGCGAGCAGTACTTC